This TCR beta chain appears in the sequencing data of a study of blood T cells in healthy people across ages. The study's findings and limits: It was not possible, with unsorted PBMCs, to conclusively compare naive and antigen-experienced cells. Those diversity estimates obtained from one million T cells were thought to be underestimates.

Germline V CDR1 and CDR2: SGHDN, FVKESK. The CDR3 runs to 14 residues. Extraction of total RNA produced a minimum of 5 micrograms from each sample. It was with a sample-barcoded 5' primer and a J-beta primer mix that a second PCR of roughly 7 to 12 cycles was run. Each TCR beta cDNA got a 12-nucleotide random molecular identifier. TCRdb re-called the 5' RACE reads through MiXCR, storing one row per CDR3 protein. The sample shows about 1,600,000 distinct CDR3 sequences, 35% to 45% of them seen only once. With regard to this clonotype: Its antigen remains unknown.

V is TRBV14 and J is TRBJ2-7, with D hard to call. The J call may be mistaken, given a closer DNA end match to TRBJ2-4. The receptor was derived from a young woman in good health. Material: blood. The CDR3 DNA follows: TGTGCCAGCAGCCAAGCCCACCCGAAAAACATTCAGTACTTC. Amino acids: CASSQAHPKNIQYF.